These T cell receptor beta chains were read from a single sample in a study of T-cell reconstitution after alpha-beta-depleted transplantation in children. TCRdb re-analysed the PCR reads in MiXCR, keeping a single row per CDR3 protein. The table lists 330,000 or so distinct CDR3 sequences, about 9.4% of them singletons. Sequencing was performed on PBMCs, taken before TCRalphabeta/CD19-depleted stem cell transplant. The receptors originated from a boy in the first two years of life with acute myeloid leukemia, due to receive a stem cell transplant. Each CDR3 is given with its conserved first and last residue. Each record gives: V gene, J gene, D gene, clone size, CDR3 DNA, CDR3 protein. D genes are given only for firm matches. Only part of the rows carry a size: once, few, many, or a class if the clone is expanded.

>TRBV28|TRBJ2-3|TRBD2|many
TGTGCCAGCAGTTTATGGGGACTAGCGGGCCTTCTCAGCACAGATACGCAGTATTTT
CASSLWGLAGLLSTDTQYF
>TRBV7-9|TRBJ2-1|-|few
TGTGCCAGCAGCTTAGTCCGGGAGAATGAGCAGTTCTTC
CASSLVRENEQFF
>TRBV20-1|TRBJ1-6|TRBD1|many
TGCAGTGCTAGGGTTACGGGACAGCATTTCTCCTATAATTCACCCCTCCACTTT
CSARVTGQHFSYNSPLHF
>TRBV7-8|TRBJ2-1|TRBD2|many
TGTGCCAGCAGCTTATTTTCCGGGACTACCAATGAGCAGTTCTTC
CASSLFSGTTNEQFF
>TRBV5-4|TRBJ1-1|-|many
TGTGCCAGCAGCTTCCCCGATGGGGGGTTAGGGGACACTGAAGCTTTCTTT
CASSFPDGGLGDTEAFF
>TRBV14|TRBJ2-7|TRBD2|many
TGTGCCAGCAGCCGCCGGACTAGCGGATATTACGAGCAGTACTTC
CASSRRTSGYYEQYF
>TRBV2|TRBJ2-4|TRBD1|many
TGTGCCAGCAGTGAAGGGGACAGGGTGAAAAACATTCAGTACTTC
CASSEGDRVKNIQYF
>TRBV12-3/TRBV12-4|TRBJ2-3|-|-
TGTGCCAGCTGTTTGGACGTATTAGCGGACAGGTCCACAGATACGCAGTATTTT
CASCLDVLADRSTDTQYF
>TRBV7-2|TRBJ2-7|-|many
TGTGCCAGCAGAGGAGACATTTCCTCCTACGAGCAGTACTTC
CASRGDISSYEQYF
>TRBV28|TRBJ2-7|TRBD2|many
TGTGCCAGCAGTTACCCCGGACTAGCGGGAGGCTACGAGCAGTACTTC
CASSYPGLAGGYEQYF
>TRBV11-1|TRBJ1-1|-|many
TGTGCCAGCAGCTTAGGGGATTTTTGGGGTTTTCGGGGCACTGAAGCTTTCTTT
CASSLGDFWGFRGTEAFF
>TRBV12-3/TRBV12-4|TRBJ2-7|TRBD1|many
TGTGCCAGCAGCTTAGCTGGGACAGCTTACGAGCAGTACTTC
CASSLAGTAYEQYF
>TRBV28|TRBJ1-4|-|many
TGTGCCAGCGTCCTCTTGAATGAAAAACTGTTTTTT
CASVLLNEKLFF
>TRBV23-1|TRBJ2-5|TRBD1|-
TGCGCCAGCAGTCATATCCCCCCAGGGGGACAAGAGACCCAGTACTTC
CASSHIPPGGQETQYF
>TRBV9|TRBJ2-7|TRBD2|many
TGTGCCAGCAGATCCACTCTAGCGGGAGACACCTACGAGCAGTACTTC
CASRSTLAGDTYEQYF
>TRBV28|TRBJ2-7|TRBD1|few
TGTGCCAGCAGTTTAGGGGACAGGGGGGGCGAGCAGTACTTC
CASSLGDRGGEQYF
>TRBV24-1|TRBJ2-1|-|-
TGTGCCACCAGTGATTTCCAGGAGCAGTTCTTC
CATSDFQEQFF
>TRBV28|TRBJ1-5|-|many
TGTGCCAGCAGTTTTAATGTGGGGCTTCAGCCCCAGCATTTT
CASSFNVGLQPQHF
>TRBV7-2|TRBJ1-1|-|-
TGTGCCAGCAGCAAAGGAACGAACACTGAAGCTTTCTTT
CASSKGTNTEAFF
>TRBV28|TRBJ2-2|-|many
TGTGCCAGCAGCTTTGGGGCCGGGGAGCTGTTTTTT
CASSFGAGELFF
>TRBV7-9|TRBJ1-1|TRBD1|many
TGTGCCAGCAGCTTAGCCTGGACAGGGGGGACTGAAGCTTTCTTT
CASSLAWTGGTEAFF
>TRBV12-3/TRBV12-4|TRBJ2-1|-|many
TGTGCCAGCAGTTTAGCGACAGTCTACAATGAGCAGTTCTTC
CASSLATVYNEQFF
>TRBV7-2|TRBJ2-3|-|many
TGTGCCAGCAGTTATAGAGTAGTGGGGAGCACAGATACGCAGTATTTT
CASSYRVVGSTDTQYF
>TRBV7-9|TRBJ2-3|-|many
TGTGCCAGCACCCTGGACAGACCCACAGATACGCAGTATTTT
CASTLDRPTDTQYF
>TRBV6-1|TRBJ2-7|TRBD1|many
TGTGCCAGCAGCACACAGGGGGCGGCCTCCTACGAGCAGTACTTC
CASSTQGAASYEQYF
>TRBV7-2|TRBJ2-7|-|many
TGTGCCAGCAGCTTAGCCTCCGGGATAGATTACGAGCAGTACTTC
CASSLASGIDYEQYF
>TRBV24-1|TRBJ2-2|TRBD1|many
TGTGCCACCAGTGATTTGCACCAGGGGACAGGAGGGCCCGGGGAGCTGTTTTTT
CATSDLHQGTGGPGELFF
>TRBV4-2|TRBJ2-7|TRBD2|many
TGTGCCAGCAGCGCAAAAGGGTCGGGACTAGCGGACTACGAGCAGTACTTC
CASSAKGSGLADYEQYF
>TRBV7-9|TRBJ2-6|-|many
TGTGCCAGCAGCCCTCTCGGGGGAACCGGGGCCAACGTCCTGACTTTC
CASSPLGGTGANVLTF
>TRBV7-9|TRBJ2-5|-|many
TGTGCCAGCAGCCCCGGTGGGAGAGACCTAAAAGAGACCCAGTACTTC
CASSPGGRDLKETQYF
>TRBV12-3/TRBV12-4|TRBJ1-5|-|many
TGTGCCAGCAGTTCAGGGGAGCCCCAGCATTTT
CASSSGEPQHF
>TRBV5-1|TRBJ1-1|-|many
TGCGCCAGCAGCTTGCAAGGCGTTGGGAACACTGAAGCTTTCTTT
CASSLQGVGNTEAFF
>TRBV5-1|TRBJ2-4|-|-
TGCGCCAGCAGCTTGGAGATGGGGACCAAAAACATTCAGTACTTC
CASSLEMGTKNIQYF
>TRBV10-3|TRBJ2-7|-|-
TGTGCCATCAGTGGAGGGGGGCCCTACGAGCAGTACTTC
CAISGGGPYEQYF
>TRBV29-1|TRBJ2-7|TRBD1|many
TGCAGCGTTGAAGGGTTCAGGGGGCGGTACGAGCAGTACTTC
CSVEGFRGRYEQYF
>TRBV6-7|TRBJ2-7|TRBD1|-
TGTGCCAGCAGCGCTCTTGACAGGGCGTTAAAGCAGTACTTC
CASSALDRALKQYF
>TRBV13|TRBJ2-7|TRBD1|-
TGTGCCAGCCGCGAACAGGGGTACGAGCAGTACTTC
CASREQGYEQYF
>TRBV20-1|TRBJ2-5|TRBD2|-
TGCAGGGTCGGCCGGCTAGCGGGATTCACATACCAAGAGACCCAGTACTTC
CRVGRLAGFTYQETQYF
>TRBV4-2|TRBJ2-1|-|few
TGTGCCAGCAGCCAAGAAAAGGGCTACAATGAGCAGTTCTTC
CASSQEKGYNEQFF
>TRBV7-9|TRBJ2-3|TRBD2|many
TGTGCCAGCAGTTCCCTAGCGGGGAGCACAGATACGCAGTATTTT
CASSSLAGSTDTQYF
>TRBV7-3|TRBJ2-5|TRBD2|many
TGTGCCAGCAGCGCCTTACCGGGGGGAGAGACCCAGTACTTC
CASSALPGGETQYF
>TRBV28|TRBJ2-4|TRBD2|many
TGTGCCAGCAGTTTAACTAGCGGGTGGATGAACATTCAGTACTTC
CASSLTSGWMNIQYF
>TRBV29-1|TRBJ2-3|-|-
TGCAGCGTTGTGCGACTGGGAGCTGATACGCAGTATTTT
CSVVRLGADTQYF
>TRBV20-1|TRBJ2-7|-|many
TGCAGTGCTAGAGATTCGCGTCAGTCCGTGTACTTC
CSARDSRQSVYF